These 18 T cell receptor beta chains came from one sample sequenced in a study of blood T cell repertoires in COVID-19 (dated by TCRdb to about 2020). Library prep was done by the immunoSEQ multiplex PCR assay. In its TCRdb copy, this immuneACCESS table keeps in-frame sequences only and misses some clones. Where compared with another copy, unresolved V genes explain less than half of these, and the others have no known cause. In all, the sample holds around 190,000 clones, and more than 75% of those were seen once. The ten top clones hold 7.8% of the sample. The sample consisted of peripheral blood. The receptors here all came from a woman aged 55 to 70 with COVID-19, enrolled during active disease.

As DNA, the CDR3 is TGTGCCAGCAGTTACAATGCTCGCGCAGATACGCAGTATTTT. Encoded protein: CASSYNARADTQYF. This chain links TRBV6-6 with TRBJ2-3; the D is unclear. The CDR3 extends over 14 amino acids. V was pared by 2 bases and J by 4 bases, with 10 bases between. Germline CDR1 MNHNY, CDR2 SVGAGI (reference sequence).

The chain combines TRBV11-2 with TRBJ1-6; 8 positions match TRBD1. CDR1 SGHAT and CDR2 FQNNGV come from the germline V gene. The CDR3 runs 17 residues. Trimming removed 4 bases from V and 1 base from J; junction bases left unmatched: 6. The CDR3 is CASSSPGGLSYNSPLHF. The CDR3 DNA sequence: TGTGCCAGCAGCTCCCCAGGGGGCTTATCCTATAATTCACCCCTCCACTTT.

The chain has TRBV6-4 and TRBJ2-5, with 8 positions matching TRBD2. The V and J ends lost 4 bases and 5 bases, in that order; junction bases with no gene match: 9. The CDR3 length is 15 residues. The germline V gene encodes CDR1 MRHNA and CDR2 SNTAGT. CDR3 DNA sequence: TGTGCCAGCAGTGCCATCGGGGGGGCGATGGAGACCCAGTACTTC. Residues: CASSAIGGAMETQYF.

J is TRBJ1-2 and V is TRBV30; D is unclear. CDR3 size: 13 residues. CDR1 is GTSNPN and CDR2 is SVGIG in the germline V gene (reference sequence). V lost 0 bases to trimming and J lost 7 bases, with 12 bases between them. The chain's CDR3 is CAWSVARVAGYTF. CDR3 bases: TGTGCCTGGAGTGTAGCCCGGGTCGCTGGCTACACCTTC.

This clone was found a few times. The chain's CDR3 is CASSPRGGEAGANVLTF. The CDR3 nucleotides read TGTGCCAGCAGCCCTAGGGGGGGGGAAGCAGGGGCCAACGTCCTGACTTTC. The chain carries TRBV5-8 and TRBJ2-6; a weak D match, TRBD2 (7 bases). The CDR3 sequence is 17 residues long. V gave up 4 bases and J gave up 4 bases, with 18 bases separating them. CDR1 is SGHTS and CDR2 is YDEGEE in the germline V gene.

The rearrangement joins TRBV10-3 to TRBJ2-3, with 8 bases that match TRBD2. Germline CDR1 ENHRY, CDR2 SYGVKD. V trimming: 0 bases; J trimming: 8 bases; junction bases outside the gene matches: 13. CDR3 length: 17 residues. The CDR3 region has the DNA TGTGCCATCAGTGAGTCATTGGGACTAGGGACTAAGGTTACGCAGTATTTT. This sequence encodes CAISESLGLGTKVTQYF.

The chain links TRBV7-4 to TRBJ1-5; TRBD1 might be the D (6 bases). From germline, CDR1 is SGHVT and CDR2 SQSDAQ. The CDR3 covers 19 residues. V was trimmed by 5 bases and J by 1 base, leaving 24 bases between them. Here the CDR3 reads CASSPEGTGIHGSNQPQHF. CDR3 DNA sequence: TGTGCCAGCAGCCCCGAGGGCACAGGGATACATGGAAGCAATCAGCCCCAGCATTTT.

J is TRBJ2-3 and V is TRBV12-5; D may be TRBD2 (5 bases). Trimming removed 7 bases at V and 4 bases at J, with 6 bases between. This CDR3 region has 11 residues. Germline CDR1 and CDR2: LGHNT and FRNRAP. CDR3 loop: CASAGADTQYF. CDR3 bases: TGTGCTAGTGCCGGGGCAGATACGCAGTATTTT. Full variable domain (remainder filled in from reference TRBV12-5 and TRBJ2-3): DARVTQTPRHKVTEMGQEVTMRCQPILGHNTVFWYRQTMMQGLELLAYFRNRAPLDDSGMPKDRFSAEMPDATLATLKIQPSEPRDSAVYFCASAGADTQYFGPGTRLTVL.

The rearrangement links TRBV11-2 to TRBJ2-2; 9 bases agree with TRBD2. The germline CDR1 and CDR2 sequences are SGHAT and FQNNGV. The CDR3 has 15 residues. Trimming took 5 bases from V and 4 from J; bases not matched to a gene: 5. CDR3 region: CASSHGLATTGELFF. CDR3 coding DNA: TGTGCCAGCAGCCACGGACTAGCGACCACCGGGGAGCTGTTTTTT.

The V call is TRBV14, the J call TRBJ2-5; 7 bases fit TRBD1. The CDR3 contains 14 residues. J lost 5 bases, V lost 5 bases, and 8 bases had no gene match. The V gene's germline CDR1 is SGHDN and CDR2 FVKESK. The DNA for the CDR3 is TGTGCCAGCAGCTCGGGACAGCTGGGGGAGACCCAGTACTTC. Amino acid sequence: CASSSGQLGETQYF.

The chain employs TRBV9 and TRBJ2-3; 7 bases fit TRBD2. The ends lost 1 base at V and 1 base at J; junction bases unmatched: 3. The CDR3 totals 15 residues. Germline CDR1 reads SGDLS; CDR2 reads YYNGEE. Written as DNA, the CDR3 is TGTGCCAGCAGCGTACTAGCGGAAGGCACAGATACGCAGTATTTT. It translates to CASSVLAEGTDTQYF.

CDR3 nucleotide sequence: TGTGCCAGCTACGGGATCGGGAACACTGAAGCTTTCTTT. Residues: CASYGIGNTEAFF. This chain joins TRBV27 and TRBJ1-1; no firm D call. CDR1 and CDR2 (germline): MNHEY, SMNVEV (reference sequence). The ends were cut back, 8 bases at V and 1 base at J, with 11 bases in the middle. This CDR3 region has 13 residues.

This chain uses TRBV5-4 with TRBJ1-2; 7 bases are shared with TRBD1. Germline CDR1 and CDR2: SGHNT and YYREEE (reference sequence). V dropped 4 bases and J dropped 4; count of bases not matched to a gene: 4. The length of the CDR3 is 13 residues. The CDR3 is CASSRTGAYGYTF. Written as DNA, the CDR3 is TGTGCCAGCAGCCGAACAGGGGCCTATGGCTACACCTTC.

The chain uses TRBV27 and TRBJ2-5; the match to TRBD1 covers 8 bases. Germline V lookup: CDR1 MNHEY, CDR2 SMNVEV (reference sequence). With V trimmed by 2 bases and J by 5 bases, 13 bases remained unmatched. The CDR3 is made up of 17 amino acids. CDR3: CASSLGATRTGSETQYF. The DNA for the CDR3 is TGTGCCAGCAGTTTAGGAGCAACGAGGACAGGGAGTGAGACCCAGTACTTC.

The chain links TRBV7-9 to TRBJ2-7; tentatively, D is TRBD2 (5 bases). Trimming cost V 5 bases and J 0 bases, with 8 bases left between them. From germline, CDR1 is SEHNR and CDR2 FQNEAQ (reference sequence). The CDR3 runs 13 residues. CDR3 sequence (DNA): TGTGCCAGCAGCCGAGGGAGCTCCTACGAGCAGTACGTC. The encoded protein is CASSRGSSYEQYV.

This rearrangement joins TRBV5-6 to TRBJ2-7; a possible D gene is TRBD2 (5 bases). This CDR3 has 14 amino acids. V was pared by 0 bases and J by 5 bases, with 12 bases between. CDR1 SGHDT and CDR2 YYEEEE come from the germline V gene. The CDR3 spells CASSLVHVGDEQYV. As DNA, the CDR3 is TGTGCCAGCAGCTTGGTACACGTCGGGGACGAGCAGTACGTC.

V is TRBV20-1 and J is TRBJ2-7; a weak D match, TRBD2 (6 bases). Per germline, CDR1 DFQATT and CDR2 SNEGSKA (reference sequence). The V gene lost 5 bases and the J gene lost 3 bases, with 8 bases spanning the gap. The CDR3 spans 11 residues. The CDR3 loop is CSARDFYEQYF. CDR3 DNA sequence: TGCAGTGCTCGGGACTTCTACGAGCAGTACTTC.

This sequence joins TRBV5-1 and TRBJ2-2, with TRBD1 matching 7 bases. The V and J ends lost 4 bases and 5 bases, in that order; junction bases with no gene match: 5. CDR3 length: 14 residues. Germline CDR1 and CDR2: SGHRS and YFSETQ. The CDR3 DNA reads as TGCGCCAGCAGCCGACAGGGTGGGACCGGGGAGCTGTTTTTT. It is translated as CASSRQGGTGELFF.